The clone carrying this TCR beta chain has just one count. This entry belongs to a study of blood T cell repertoires in COVID-19. TCRdb's copy holds only in-frame clones and misses some; the assay was immunoSEQ multiplex PCR. The sample gives 55,000 to 70,000 clones, roughly 84% of which show up once; about 4% is in the top ten. This CDR3 region has 16 residues. CDR1 and CDR2 (germline): GTSNPN, SVGIG (reference sequence). J lost 0 bases, V lost 5 bases, and 6 bases had no gene match. Sequencing was done on a sample of peripheral blood. The sequence was collected from a man aged 45-65 years with acute or convalescent COVID-19. The J gene is TRBJ1-6, the V gene TRBV30, with 8 positions matching TRBD1. The CDR3 DNA reads TGTGCCTGGCAATCCGGGACAGGCTCCTATAATTCACCCCTCCACTTT. This translates into CAWQSGTGSYNSPLHF.